The clone carrying this TCR beta chain was observed a single time. Assay: immunoSEQ multiplex PCR; the TCRdb copy retains only in-frame clones and omits some. The data contain about 81,000 clones, 90% of them singletons. These data are taken from a study of PD-L1 blockade in urothelial cancer. Study-wide context: Blood was analyzed 3 weeks (second dose) and 6 weeks after treatment start. Blood samples had a median of around 140,000 T cells, tens of thousands of unique TCRs, and clonality roughly 0.073.

V dropped 4 bases and J dropped 9; count of bases not matched to a gene: 14. This CDR3 spans 16 amino acids. Germline values: CDR1 LGHNA, CDR2 YNFKEQ. The TCR was taken from a man aged 55 to 70 with urothelial cancer. The chain joins TRBV4-2 to TRBJ2-1; TRBD2 matches 8 bases. The material was PBMCs, obtained around atezolizumab (anti-PD-L1) treatment. The CDR3 DNA is TGTGCCAGCAGCCCTAACACGGGACTAGACCTCAGTGAGCAGTTCTTC. This encodes CASSPNTGLDLSEQFF.